This TCR beta chain was profiled in a study of CD8 T cells in ankylosing spondylitis. This clonotype occurred a few times. Its specificity is unknown. The CDR3 is made up of 13 amino acids. The J segment lost 4 bases and the V segment lost 0 bases, leaving 2 bases of the junction unmatched. Germline V gives CDR1 DFQATT, CDR2 SNEGSKA (reference sequence). Using quantitative 5'-RACE with molecular barcodes, the authors made TCR beta libraries. TCRdb called the 5' RACE reads again in MiXCR, with one record for every CDR3 protein. The sample records 700,000 to 1,000,000 distinct CDR3 sequences, 12% being singletons. Study-wide points: Researchers report that disease-linked clones proved CD8+ and relatively rare in peripheral blood. Ankylosing spondylitis blood appeared to carry a characteristic TCR beta motif of eight or nine highly homologous variants. Matched ankylosing spondylitis synovial fluid reportedly contained a significantly enriched population of disease-linked clones. Certain motif variants had earlier been reported in reactive arthritis synovial fluid and blood.

The sequenced sample was blood, either unsorted or a sorted T cell fraction (not recorded which). This sequence joins TRBV20-1 and TRBJ2-5; 7 nucleotides line up with TRBD2. The receptor was isolated from a male donor with ankylosing spondylitis. The CDR3 DNA reads TGCAGTGCTAGAGATAGCGGGTTAGAGACCCAGTACTTC. Its translation is CSARDSGLETQYF.